A single TCR beta chain is shown here with its context. Produced via immunoSEQ multiplex PCR; TCRdb's table is partial and in-frame only. The sample yields hundreds of thousands of clones, 72% seen once. The sample belongs to a study of shared clonotypes between healthy human individuals. V lost 5 bases, J lost 11 bases, and 16 bases lay in between. This CDR3 contains 13 residues. The germline gives CDR1 LNHDA, CDR2 SQIVND (reference sequence). The sequenced sample consisted of memory CD4+ T cells sorted from blood. This sample's subset: CD45RA-negative fraction. The receptor comes from a woman aged 25 to 39 in good health. This sequence joins TRBV19 and TRBJ1-5; D remains unclear. CDR3: CASSPQVKESQHF. CDR3 coding DNA: TGTGCCAGTAGTCCTCAAGTGAAAGAGTCCCAGCATTTT.